One sample yielded the 24 T cell receptor beta chains listed below, sequenced in a study of T cell repertoires in cytomegalovirus infection. TCRdb passed the reads through MiXCR, listing each CDR3 protein once. The table lists fewer than 250,000 distinct CDR3 sequences, 9% to 15% of them singletons. Material: PBMCs. All receptors derive from a human donor in good health (CMV status not recorded). Some clones in this sample may be carry-over from other donors' samples.

This clonotype has at least ten counts. The rearrangement links TRBV7-8 to TRBJ2-5; TRBD2 matches 13 bases. In germline, CDR1 is SGHVS, CDR2 FQNEAQ. V shed 1 base, J shed 1 base, and the junction held 3 bases outside the gene matches. The CDR3 extends over 17 amino acids. CDR3 sequence reads: CASSLGGTSGTQETQYF. CDR3 coding DNA: TGTGCCAGCAGCTTAGGGGGGACTAGCGGGACCCAAGAGACCCAGTACTTC.

V gene TRBV2 combines with J gene TRBJ1-1; weak D call: TRBD1 (5 bases). CDR3 length: 14 residues. V lost 8 bases and J lost 3, with 16 bases in between. Per the germline V gene, CDR1 is SNHLY and CDR2 is FYNNEI. Written as DNA, the CDR3 is TGTGCCAGCTCGGCCCGCCGAGGGGACACTGAAGCTTTCTTT. Translating it yields CASSARRGDTEAFF.

This clonotype has a count of ten or more. V usage is TRBV7-2 and J usage is TRBJ1-5, with 9 bases lining up with TRBD1. The CDR3 runs 16 residues. J was trimmed by 4 bases and V by 5 bases; bases with no gene match: 9. Germline V CDR1 and CDR2: SGHTA, FQGNSA. The CDR3 sequence: CASSLPDRGRNQPQHF. The CDR3 region has the DNA TGTGCCAGCAGCCTGCCGGACAGGGGTAGAAATCAGCCCCAGCATTTT.

There are many counts of this clonotype. The CDR3 nucleotides read TGTGCCAGCAGCTTAGGGGCGGGCACCATGAACACTGAAGCTTTCTTT. Encoded protein: CASSLGAGTMNTEAFF. The gene calls are TRBV7-6 and TRBJ1-1; D remains unclear. The ends were cut back, 1 base at V and 0 bases at J, with 12 bases in the middle. There are 16 residues in the CDR3. Per the germline V gene, CDR1 is SGHVS and CDR2 is FNYEAQ.

This clonotype was picked up a small number of times. CDR3 amino acids: CASSAGLLDSVAFF. CDR3 bases: TGCGCCAGCAGCGCGGGTTTATTGGACTCTGTGGCTTTCTTT. V is TRBV5-1 and J is TRBJ1-1; D gene uncertain. Germline lookup yields CDR1 SGHRS and CDR2 YFSETQ. V was trimmed by 4 bases and J by 11 bases, leaving 21 bases between them. CDR3 length: 14 amino acids.

This rearrangement joins TRBV20-1 to TRBJ1-1; tentative D call: TRBD1 (5 bases). The V end lost 1 base, the J end lost 3 bases, and 15 bases lay between the germline ends. Germline assignment: CDR1 DFQATT and CDR2 SNEGSKA (reference sequence). The CDR3 covers 15 residues. The DNA of the CDR3 is TGCAGTGCTAGAGCACCAGGGCAGAATCACACTGAAGCTTTCTTT. It specifies CSARAPGQNHTEAFF.

This clonotype was seen a few times. The rearrangement joins TRBV29-1 to TRBJ2-7; D gene uncertain. This CDR3 contains 12 residues. V was pared by 0 bases and J by 3 bases, with 6 bases between. The germline CDR1 and CDR2 sequences are SQVTM and ANQGSEA. The CDR3 loop is CSVEDGVYEQYF. CDR3 DNA sequence: TGCAGCGTTGAAGACGGAGTCTACGAGCAGTACTTC.

The sample holds a few counts of this clonotype. The J gene is TRBJ2-1, the V gene TRBV5-1, with a weak D call TRBD2 (5 bases). This CDR3 contains 14 residues. CDR1 SGHRS and CDR2 YFSETQ come from the germline V gene. The V gene lost 0 bases and the J gene lost 4 bases, with 8 bases spanning the gap. The CDR3, as DNA: TGCGCCAGCAGCTTGGGTGGAGGTTACAATGAGCAGTTCTTC. Translating gives CASSLGGGYNEQFF.

Many counts were recorded for this clonotype. This chain links TRBV7-2 with TRBJ2-7; 9 positions agree with TRBD1. Germline V gene sequence: CDR1 SGHTA, CDR2 FQGNSA. The CDR3 spans 15 residues. J lost 3 bases, V lost 2 bases, and 5 bases had no gene match. CDR3 coding DNA: TGTGCCAGCAGCTTATCGGGGACAGGGTTCTACGAGCAGTACTTC. Translation gives CASSLSGTGFYEQYF.

The chain carries TRBV2 and TRBJ2-3; a possible D gene is TRBD2 (6 bases). Germline-derived CDR1 and CDR2 are SNHLY and FYNNEI. Trimming shortened V by 6 bases and J by 3 bases, and 13 bases separated the two germline ends. The CDR3 runs 14 residues. The CDR3 here is CASRRDSATDTQYF. In DNA, the CDR3 is TGTGCCAGCAGGCGGGACTCAGCGACAGATACGCAGTATTTT.

This clonotype appeared many times. The chain uses TRBV7-8 and TRBJ2-2; 9 bases are shared with TRBD2. The CDR3 extends over 15 amino acids. V was pared by 7 bases and J by 4 bases, with 7 bases of the junction left unmatched. CDR1 is SGHVS and CDR2 is FQNEAQ in the germline V gene. CDR3 DNA sequence: TGTGCCAGCACCCAAGCAGCGGGGGGCACCGGGGAGCTGTTTTTT. Translated: CASTQAAGGTGELFF.

J is TRBJ1-5 and V is TRBV6-5; TRBD1 is a possible D gene (5 bases). Germline V gives CDR1 MNHEY, CDR2 SVGAGI. V dropped 0 bases and J dropped 6 bases, with 12 bases sitting between them. The CDR3 consists of 15 residues. The CDR3 loop reads CASSYSTRVGQPQHF. The CDR3 coding sequence is TGTGCCAGCAGTTACTCGACCAGGGTGGGTCAGCCCCAGCATTTT.

At least ten counts were recorded for this clonotype. The chain combines TRBV7-2 with TRBJ2-3; 8 bases match TRBD1. The J segment lost 4 bases and the V segment lost 3 bases, leaving 6 bases of the junction unmatched. This CDR3 region has 15 residues. Germline lookup yields CDR1 SGHTA and CDR2 FQGNSA. CDR3 nucleotide sequence: TGTGCCAGCAGCTTTGCCGGGACAGGTTCAGATACGCAGTATTTT. This codes for CASSFAGTGSDTQYF.

This clonotype came up many times. The CDR3 here is CASTTLTSGGAFTGELFF. As DNA, the CDR3 is TGTGCCAGTACGACGCTGACTAGCGGGGGGGCCTTTACCGGGGAGCTGTTTTTT. V usage is TRBV19 and J usage is TRBJ2-2; 14 bases match TRBD2. The CDR3 is 18 amino acids. Germline-derived CDR1 and CDR2 are LNHDA and SQIVND (reference sequence). V shed 7 bases, J shed 5 bases, and the junction held 12 bases outside the gene matches. Complete variable domain (other parts from reference TRBV19 and TRBJ2-2): DGGITQSPKYLFRKEGQNVTLSCEQNLNHDAMYWYRQDPGQGLRLIYYSQIVNDFQKGDIAEGYSVSREKKESFPLTVTSAQKNPTAFYLCASTTLTSGGAFTGELFFGEGSRLTVL.

This clonotype was recorded a few times. The V and J genes are TRBV5-1 and TRBJ1-3; 8 bases fit TRBD1. Germline lookup yields CDR1 SGHRS and CDR2 YFSETQ. The CDR3 length is 15 residues. The V and J ends lost 3 bases and 2 bases, in that order; junction bases with no gene match: 4. The CDR3, as DNA: TGCGCCAGCAGCTGGGACAGGCCTCCTGGAAACACCATATATTTT. Its translation: CASSWDRPPGNTIYF.

The sample holds a few counts of this clonotype. The chain links TRBV7-2 to TRBJ2-7; D possibly matches TRBD1 or TRBD2 (6 bases each). The V and J ends lost 5 bases and 5 bases respectively, with 16 bases between them. The CDR3 runs 14 residues. Looked up from germline, CDR1 is SGHTA and CDR2 is FQGNSA. CDR3 in DNA: TGTGCCAGCAGCGTATACGCCGGGGGCGACGAGCAGTACTTC. Its translation: CASSVYAGGDEQYF.

The table lists this clonotype with a few counts. The rearrangement uses TRBV28 and TRBJ1-5; D unresolved. The CDR3 loop spans 12 amino acids. In germline, CDR1 is MDHEN, CDR2 SYDVKM. V lost 3 bases to trimming and J lost 10 bases, with 10 bases between them. CDR3 sequence reads: CASSFPLEPQHF. The CDR3 nucleotides are TGTGCCAGCAGTTTCCCTTTGGAACCCCAGCATTTT.

Many counts were recorded for this clonotype. This chain joins TRBV19 and TRBJ2-4; TRBD1 is a possible D gene (6 bases). Trimming pared 8 bases from V and 2 bases from J, leaving 13 bases between. In germline, CDR1 is LNHDA, CDR2 SQIVND (reference sequence). This CDR3 has 14 amino acids. The DNA of the CDR3 is TGTGCCAGTTCGGAACAGGGCCCCAAAAACATTCAGTACTTC. Translated, it gives CASSEQGPKNIQYF.

This clonotype came up many times. The J gene is TRBJ2-7, the V gene TRBV20-1; no clear D. The germline V gene encodes CDR1 DFQATT and CDR2 SNEGSKA (reference sequence). With 1 base removed from V and 4 bases from J, the gap between germline ends came to 5 bases. The CDR3 loop spans 11 amino acids. CDR3 bases: TGCAGTGCTAGAGGACATTACGAGCAGTACTTC. Its protein is CSARGHYEQYF.

This clonotype has a count of ten or more. V is TRBV5-1 and J is TRBJ1-5; possible D gene TRBD1, 5 bases. Germline CDR1 is SGHRS and CDR2 is YFSETQ. The CDR3 is 15 amino acids. V was shortened by 1 base and J by 7 bases, with 15 bases between the two germline ends. The CDR3 nucleotides are TGCGCCAGCAGCTTGAGCGGGGGACTAGGACAGCCCCAGCATTTT. Amino acids: CASSLSGGLGQPQHF.

This clonotype has ten or more counts. This chain links TRBV28 with TRBJ2-3, with D uncertain. The CDR3 length is 15 residues. Germline CDR1 and CDR2: MDHEN and SYDVKM. V was clipped by 7 bases and J by 1 base, with 15 bases between them. The CDR3 region has the DNA TGTGCCAGCAAGCCGTCCTCGTTCGGCACAGATACGCAGTATTTT. Translation: CASKPSSFGTDTQYF.

About this clonotype: This could be a read error, since a much larger clone is one nucleotide away. Because it lacks the conserved phenylalanine or tryptophan at the end, this CDR3 is likely a read error. This chain joins TRBV7-2 and TRBJ2-3; the match to TRBD2 covers 8 bases. Trimming took 5 bases from V and 9 from J; bases not matched to a gene: 7. Germline V CDR1 and CDR2: SGHTA, FQGNSA. This CDR3 region has 13 residues. The CDR3 DNA follows: TGTGCCAGCAGCCAAGTCGGGAGGGGGACGCAGTATCTT. This sequence encodes CASSQVGRGTQYL.

At least ten counts were recorded for this clonotype. The chain carries TRBV7-2 and TRBJ2-4, with TRBD2 matching 8 bases. The CDR3 is 17 residues long. Germline V lookup: CDR1 SGHTA, CDR2 FQGNSA. The trim removed 5 bases at V and 3 bases at J, leaving 12 bases unmatched. CDR3: CASSDSAGGGVKNIQYF. The CDR3 DNA reads as TGTGCCAGCAGCGACTCGGCGGGGGGTGGGGTCAAAAACATTCAGTACTTC.

In its sample, this clonotype was seen a few times. J is TRBJ2-7 and V is TRBV12-5; D assignment may be TRBD1 or TRBD2 (5 bases each). The length of the CDR3 is 16 residues. CDR1 and CDR2 (germline): LGHNT, FRNRAP. Trimming took off 2 bases at V and 6 bases at J, with 20 bases between the two ends. CDR3 bases: TGTGCTAGTGGTTTGAAGGGGACGGGGTGGGGTCTCGAGCAGTACTTC. Protein product: CASGLKGTGWGLEQYF. Full variable domain (missing parts from reference TRBV12-5 and TRBJ2-7): DARVTQTPRHKVTEMGQEVTMRCQPILGHNTVFWYRQTMMQGLELLAYFRNRAPLDDSGMPKDRFSAEMPDATLATLKIQPSEPRDSAVYFCASGLKGTGWGLEQYFGPGTRLTVT.